This passage covers 10 T cell receptor beta chains from one sample sequenced in a study of T cell responses to AZD1222 COVID-19 vaccine. Clones were sequenced by immunoSEQ multiplex PCR, and TCRdb holds only the in-frame ones, with some missing. The sample carries 130,000 to 150,000 clones, roughly nine tenths recorded once. Sequencing was performed on peripheral blood, taken on day 0 of AZD1222 vaccination. The receptors originated from an adult in good health.

The chain carries TRBV5-1 and TRBJ2-5, with D possibly matching TRBD2 (5 bases). The germline V gene has CDR1 SGHRS and CDR2 YFSETQ. The V gene lost 0 bases and the J gene lost 4 bases, with 13 bases spanning the gap. The CDR3 has 15 amino acids. The CDR3 here is CASSLGDGAGETQYF. DNA of the CDR3: TGCGCCAGCAGCTTGGGCGACGGTGCGGGAGAGACCCAGTACTTC. Supplemented by reference TRBV5-1 and TRBJ2-5, the full variable domain reads KAGVTQTPRYLIKTRGQQVTLSCSPISGHRSVSWYQQTPGQGLQFLFEYFSETQRNKGNFPGRFSGRQFSNSRSEMNVSTLELGDSALYLCASSLGDGAGETQYFGPGTRLLVL.

The chain combines TRBV5-1 with TRBJ1-1; TRBD1 agrees at 10 bases. The CDR3 extends over 17 amino acids. Germline CDR1 reads SGHRS; CDR2 reads YFSETQ. Germline trimming cut 1 base from V and 0 bases from J; bases unmatched to any gene: 6. The CDR3 is CASSLIRDRGMNTEAFF. CDR3 DNA: TGCGCCAGCAGCTTGATCCGGGACAGGGGCATGAACACTGAAGCTTTCTTT.

This chain joins TRBV19 and TRBJ1-1, with 9 bases fitting TRBD1. J gave up 2 bases and V 7 bases, and 8 bases lay outside the gene matches. CDR3 length equals 15 residues. Germline values: CDR1 LNHDA, CDR2 SQIVND (reference sequence). The CDR3 DNA reads TGTGCCAGTAAGCTGATACAGGGGGCAAACACTGAAGCTTTCTTT. This encodes CASKLIQGANTEAFF.

J is TRBJ2-1 and V is TRBV7-2; 11 positions agree with TRBD2. This CDR3 spans 13 amino acids. V lost 5 bases to trimming and J lost 12 bases; unmatched junction nucleotides: 6. The V gene's germline CDR1 is SGHTA and CDR2 FQGNSA. The CDR3 region is CASSTSGGRGQFF. The CDR3 DNA reads TGTGCCAGCAGCACTAGCGGGGGCCGTGGGCAGTTCTTC. Full variable domain (outside the CDR3, taken from reference TRBV7-2 and TRBJ2-1): GAGVSQSPSNKVTEKGKDVELRCDPISGHTALYWYRQSLGQGLEFLIYFQGNSAPDKSGLPSDRFSAERTGGSVSTLTIQRTQQEDSAVYLCASSTSGGRGQFFGPGTRLTVL.

The V gene is TRBV30, the J gene TRBJ1-2; 7 bases fit TRBD1. The germline CDR1 and CDR2 sequences are GTSNPN and SVGIG (reference sequence). V lost 5 bases to trimming and J lost 4 bases; unmatched junction nucleotides: 10. CDR3 length: 14 residues. CDR3 DNA sequence: TGTGCCTGGGTAGGGTTAGGGGGCCTCTATGGCTACACCTTC. Amino acid sequence: CAWVGLGGLYGYTF.

Only a few counts were recorded for this clone. V is TRBV3-1 (or the pseudogene TRBV3-2) and J is TRBJ1-3; D unresolved. Per the germline V gene, CDR1 is LGHDT and CDR2 is YNNKEL (reference sequence). The V gene lost 7 bases and the J gene lost 0 bases, with 10 bases spanning the gap. This CDR3 comprises 14 residues. The CDR3 reads CASTPFRSGNTIYF. The CDR3 region has the DNA TGTGCCAGCACCCCTTTCCGCTCTGGAAACACCATATATTTT.

This clone occurred once. The chain combines TRBV12-5 with TRBJ1-6; D not certain. The CDR3 spans 12 residues. With 2 bases removed from V and 7 bases from J, the gap between germline ends came to 3 bases. The V gene's germline CDR1 is LGHNT and CDR2 FRNRAP. Here the CDR3 DNA reads TGTGCTAGTGGTTTGAACAATTCACCCCTCCACTTT. It is translated as CASGLNNSPLHF.

This chain connects TRBV27 to TRBJ1-3; D not certain. Germline V gene data show CDR1 as MNHEY and CDR2 as SMNVEV (reference sequence). V was pared by 5 bases and J by 0 bases, with 11 bases between. The CDR3 runs 15 residues. The DNA for the CDR3 is TGTGCCAGCAGTCCGACGGTTCTCTCTGGAAACACCATATATTTT. Protein: CASSPTVLSGNTIYF.

The rearrangement uses TRBV2 and TRBJ1-6; D call uncertain. The V gene's germline CDR1 is SNHLY and CDR2 FYNNEI. V dropped 6 bases and J dropped 6 bases, with 15 bases sitting between them. The CDR3 covers 15 residues. CDR3 sequence (DNA): TGTGCCAGCAGCGTCACCGACGTCAGTAATTCACCCCTCCACTTT. This codes for CASSVTDVSNSPLHF.

The chain couples TRBV11-3 to TRBJ2-1; D is perhaps TRBD1 or TRBD2 (5 bases each). There are 17 residues in the CDR3. Trimming took off 3 bases at V and 0 bases at J, with 15 bases between the two ends. The germline V gene has CDR1 SGHNT and CDR2 YENEEA. CDR3 nucleotide sequence: TGTGCCAGCAGCTTTCGGTCGGGGCCGAGCTCCTACAATGAGCAGTTCTTC. Encoded protein: CASSFRSGPSSYNEQFF. Supplemented by reference TRBV11-3 and TRBJ2-1, the full variable domain reads EAGVVQSPRYKIIEKKQPVAFWCNPISGHNTLYWYLQNLGQGPELLIRYENEEAVDDSQLPKDRFSAERLKGVDSTLKIQPAELGDSAVYLCASSFRSGPSSYNEQFFGPGTRLTVL.